The following is a TCR beta chain sequence with its context. The target antigen is unknown. To make TCR beta libraries, researchers used iRepertoire HTBI primers and Arm-PCR of CDR3 regions. TCRdb passed the multiplex PCR reads through MiXCR, listing each CDR3 protein once. The sample includes roughly 500,000 distinct CDR3 sequences, roughly 20% of them seen just once. The data originate from a study of regulatory T cells in long-lasting Graves disease. Study information: With positive TSH receptor antibodies and over 5 years of antithyroid drugs, Graves' disease was considered persistent.

As to time point: persistent/refractory GD, antithyroid drugs over 5 years with positive TRAb. The authors made the TCR library using RNA they extracted from PBMCs. EDTA tubes received roughly 8.6 milliliters of drawn peripheral blood. General observations from the study: Persistent Graves' cases showed lower TCR diversity than newly diagnosed cases.

This CDR3 has 14 residues. V was pared by 5 bases and J by 0 bases, with 8 bases between. CDR1 and CDR2 (germline): SGHAT, FQNNGV. The source was peripheral blood mononuclear cells (PBMCs), collected when the disease was refractory, from a patient treated with antithyroid drugs. This sequence was found in a female donor with Graves disease. J is TRBJ1-3 and V is TRBV11-2; D unclear. The CDR3 protein is CASSGQDSGNTIYF. The CDR3 nucleotides read TGTGCCAGCAGCGGGCAGGACTCTGGAAACACCATATATTTT. Complete variable domain (other parts from reference TRBV11-2 and TRBJ1-3): EAGVAQSPRYKIIEKRQSVAFWCNPISGHATLYWYQQILGQGPKLLIQFQNNGVVDDSQLPKDRFSAERLKGVDSTLKIQPAKLEDSAVYLCASSGQDSGNTIYFGEGSWLTVV.